What follows are 7 T cell receptor beta chains derived from one specimen sequenced in a study of OX40 agonist ivuxolimab in advanced cancers. The repertoire was sequenced with immunoSEQ multiplex PCR; TCRdb's copy has only in-frame clones and lacks some. Of tens of thousands of clones in the sample, about four fifths were seen once. The sequencing here drew on CD4+ or CD8+ T cells sorted from blood, taken in a trial of the OX40 agonist ivuxolimab. The receptor source for this set is an adult with an advanced solid tumor such as melanoma, head and neck, liver or kidney cancer.

This clone showed up just once. V gene TRBV27 combines with J gene TRBJ2-1; perhaps TRBD1 as D (5 bases). Germline assignment: CDR1 MNHEY and CDR2 SMNVEV (reference sequence). V was pared by 8 bases and J by 7 bases, with 18 bases between. This CDR3 comprises 14 residues. DNA of the CDR3: TGTGCCAGCGGGCCCGGGCAGGGTGGAAATGAGCAGTTCTTC. This translates into CASGPGQGGNEQFF.

In this sample, this clone turned up a few times. V gene TRBV4-1 combines with J gene TRBJ2-3, with TRBD2 matching over 8 bases. The trim removed 4 bases at V and 6 bases at J, leaving 9 bases unmatched. Germline loops: CDR1 MGHRA, CDR2 YSYEKL. The CDR3 extends over 15 amino acids. CDR3 sequence (DNA): TGCGCCAGCAGCCCCCCCGGGAGGGCCAAGGATACGCAGTATTTT. This codes for CASSPPGRAKDTQYF.

This chain connects TRBV5-1 to TRBJ2-3; 9 bases align to TRBD1. Germline values: CDR1 SGHRS, CDR2 YFSETQ. The CDR3 is 14 amino acids. V was clipped by 2 bases and J by 5 bases; unmatched bases: 3. CDR3 DNA: TGCGCCAGCAGCTTACAGGGGGCAGGAGATACGCAGTATTTT. It codes for CASSLQGAGDTQYF.

V usage is TRBV19 and J usage is TRBJ2-6; D is uncertain. CDR3 length: 16 residues. The V end lost 7 bases, the J end lost 2 bases, and 15 bases lay between the germline ends. Germline loops: CDR1 LNHDA, CDR2 SQIVND (reference sequence). Written as DNA, the CDR3 is TGTGCCAGTACCTCCCCCTTAGGTACTGGGGCCAACGTCCTGACTTTC. Protein sequence: CASTSPLGTGANVLTF.

The gene calls are TRBV29-1 and TRBJ1-3; D is unclear. This CDR3 is built from 14 residues. Trimming shortened V by 4 bases and J by 0 bases, and 10 bases separated the two germline ends. The V gene's germline CDR1 is SQVTM and CDR2 ANQGSEA. DNA of the CDR3: TGCAGCGTTGTGTCGACCAACTCTGGAAACACCATATATTTT. Its protein is CSVVSTNSGNTIYF.

The V and J genes are TRBV10-3 and TRBJ1-5, with D possibly being TRBD1 (5 bases). Trimming shortened V by 6 bases and J by 5 bases, and 23 bases separated the two germline ends. Looked up from germline, CDR1 is ENHRY and CDR2 is SYGVKD. CDR3 length: 17 residues. CDR3 in amino acids: CAISDQGKVGKYQPQHF. DNA of the CDR3: TGTGCCATCAGCGATCAGGGAAAAGTAGGGAAGTATCAGCCCCAGCATTTT.

This clone was picked up one time. The V call is TRBV6-1, the J call TRBJ1-3, with 7 bases fitting TRBD1. The germline CDR1 and CDR2 sequences are MNHNS and SASEGT. The CDR3 sequence is 15 residues long. The junction had 6 bases not matched to a gene; V was cut back by 4 bases and J by 3 bases. CDR3 region: CASSGEGAVGNTIYF. CDR3 nucleotides: TGTGCCAGCAGTGGAGAGGGGGCTGTTGGAAACACCATATATTTT.